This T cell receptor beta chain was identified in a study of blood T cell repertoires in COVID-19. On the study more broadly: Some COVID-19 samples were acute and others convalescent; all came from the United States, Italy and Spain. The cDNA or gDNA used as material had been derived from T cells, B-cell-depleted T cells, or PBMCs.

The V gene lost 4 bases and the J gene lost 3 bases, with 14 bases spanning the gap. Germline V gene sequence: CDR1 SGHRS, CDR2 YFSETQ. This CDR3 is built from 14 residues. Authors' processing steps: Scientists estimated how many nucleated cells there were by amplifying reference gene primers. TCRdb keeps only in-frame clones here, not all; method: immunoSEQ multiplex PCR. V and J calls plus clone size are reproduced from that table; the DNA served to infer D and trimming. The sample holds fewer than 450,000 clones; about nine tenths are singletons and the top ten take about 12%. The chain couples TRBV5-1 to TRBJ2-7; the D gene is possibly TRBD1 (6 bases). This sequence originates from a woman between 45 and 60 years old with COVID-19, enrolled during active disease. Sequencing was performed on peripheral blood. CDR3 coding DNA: TGCGCCAGCAGCGCCCGGGGCAGGGGCTACGAGCAGTACTTC. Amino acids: CASSARGRGYEQYF.